This TCR beta chain derives from a study of blood T cell repertoires in COVID-19. At the level of the study: The United States, Italy and Spain supplied acute and convalescent COVID-19 samples. PBMCs, B-cell-depleted T cells, or T cells were the source of the cDNA or gDNA that made up the material.

In the original analysis: How many nucleated cells were present was estimated from reference gene primer amplification. TCRdb's table, derived via immunoSEQ multiplex PCR, lists solely in-frame clones and lacks some. The DNA was the basis for D and trimming; V, J and clone size are from that table. The sample yields tens of thousands of clones, roughly four fifths seen once. The V segment lost 2 bases and the J segment 7 bases; nucleotides outside the gene matches: 5. Germline CDR1 is MNHEY and CDR2 is SVGEGT. This CDR3 has 15 residues. The material sequenced was peripheral blood. This chain connects TRBV6-2 or TRBV6-3 to TRBJ2-1, with 10 bases identical to TRBD2. This TCR was sampled from a man between 60 and 70 years old with active COVID-19. CDR3 sequence reads: CASSYLAGEGNEQFF. DNA for the CDR3: TGTGCCAGCAGTTACCTAGCGGGGGAAGGAAATGAGCAGTTCTTC.